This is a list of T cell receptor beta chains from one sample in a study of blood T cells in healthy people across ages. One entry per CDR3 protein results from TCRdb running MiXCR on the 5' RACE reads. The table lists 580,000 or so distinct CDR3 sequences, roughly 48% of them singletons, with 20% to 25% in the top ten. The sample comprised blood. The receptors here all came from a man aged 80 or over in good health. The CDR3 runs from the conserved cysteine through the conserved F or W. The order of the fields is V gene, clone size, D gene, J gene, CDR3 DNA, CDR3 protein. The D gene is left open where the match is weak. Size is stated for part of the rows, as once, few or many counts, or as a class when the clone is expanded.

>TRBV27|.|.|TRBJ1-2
TGTGCCAGCAGTTCCTCAGAGCCTAACTATGGCTACACCTTC
CASSSSEPNYGYTF
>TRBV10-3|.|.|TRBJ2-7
TGTGCCATCAGTGGAGGGTCCTCAGGCCACGAGCAGTACTTC
CAISGGSSGHEQYF
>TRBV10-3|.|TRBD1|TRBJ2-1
TGTGCCATCAGCCGCGGACAGGGCGGGAATGAGCAGTTCTTC
CAISRGQGGNEQFF
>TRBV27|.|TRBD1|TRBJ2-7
TGTGCCAGCAGCCTAGAAATGACAGGGACCAACGAGCAGTACTTC
CASSLEMTGTNEQYF
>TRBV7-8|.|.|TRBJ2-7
TGTGCCAGCAACCAACTCCAGATCTACGAGCAGTACTTC
CASNQLQIYEQYF
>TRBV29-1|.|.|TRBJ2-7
TGCAGCGTTGAAGGGGACTGGAGCTCCTACGAGCAGTACTTC
CSVEGDWSSYEQYF
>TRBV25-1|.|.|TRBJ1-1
TGTGCCAGCAGTGACAATGTGGCGGCTGAAGCTTTCTTT
CASSDNVAAEAFF
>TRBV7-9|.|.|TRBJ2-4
TGTGCCAGCAGCTTAGTCGGTTTAGCCAAAAACATTCAGTACTTC
CASSLVGLAKNIQYF
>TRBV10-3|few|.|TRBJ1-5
TGTGCCACTTCAAAGGGCACTAGCAATCAGCCCCAGCATTTT
CATSKGTSNQPQHF
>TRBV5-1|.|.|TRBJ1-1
TGCGCCAGCAGCTTGGTGAGGGCGAACACTGAAGCTTTCTTT
CASSLVRANTEAFF
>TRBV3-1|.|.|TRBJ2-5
TGTGCCAGCAGCCAAGATCGCAGCTGGCGAGAGACCCAGTACTTC
CASSQDRSWRETQYF
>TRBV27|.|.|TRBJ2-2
TGTGCCAGCAGTTTGGATGGCGGGGCTATCGCGAACACCGGGGAGCTGTTTTTT
CASSLDGGAIANTGELFF
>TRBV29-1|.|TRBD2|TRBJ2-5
TGCAGCGTTGAGGGGCCTAGCGGGGGTGGAGAGCAGTACTTC
CSVEGPSGGGEQYF
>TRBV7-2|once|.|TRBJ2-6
TGTGCCAGCAGCTTCCGGCGGGACAGAGTCTCTGGGGCCAACGTCCTGACTTTC
CASSFRRDRVSGANVLTF
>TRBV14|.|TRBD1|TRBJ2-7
TGTGCCAGCAGCCAGCAGGGGGACGAGCAGTACTTC
CASSQQGDEQYF
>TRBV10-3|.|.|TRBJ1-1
TGTGCCATCAGTGAGTCCCGCCGACAGGACGGCACTGAAGCTTTCTTT
CAISESRRQDGTEAFF
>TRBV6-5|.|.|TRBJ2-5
TGTGCCAGCATGGATTCTTCCGGGACAAGGTACAATGAGCAGTACTTC
CASMDSSGTRYNEQYF
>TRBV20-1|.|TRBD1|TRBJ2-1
TGCAGTGCTAGAGATCCGACAGGGGATAACAATGAGCAGTTCTTC
CSARDPTGDNNEQFF
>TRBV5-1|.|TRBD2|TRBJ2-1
TGCGCCAGCAGCTCCTCGGGGGGGCGCGGGGATGAGCAGTTCTTC
CASSSSGGRGDEQFF
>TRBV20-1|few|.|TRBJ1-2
TGCAGTGCTAACCCCCGCCAGGGCACAAACTATGGCTACACCTTC
CSANPRQGTNYGYTF
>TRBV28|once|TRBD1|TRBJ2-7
TGTGCCAGCGGAATGACAGGGGATACTTACGAGCAGTACTTC
CASGMTGDTYEQYF
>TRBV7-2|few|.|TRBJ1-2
TGTGCCAGCAGCCCCAACCGGGGCGGAGGCTACACCTTC
CASSPNRGGGYTF
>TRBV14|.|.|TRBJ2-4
TGTGCCAGCAGCCAGGGACAAGGGGCCAAAAACATTCAGTACTTC
CASSQGQGAKNIQYF
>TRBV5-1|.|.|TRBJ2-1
TGCGCCAGCAGCTTGCGTCTATCCTACAATGAGCAGTTCTTC
CASSLRLSYNEQFF
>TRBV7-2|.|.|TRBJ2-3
TGTGCCAGCAATTTGGGCGGGCGAGATACGCAGTATTTT
CASNLGGRDTQYF
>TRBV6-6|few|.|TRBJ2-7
TGTGCCAGCAGTTACGGCCAGGGCCACTACGAGCAGTACTTC
CASSYGQGHYEQYF
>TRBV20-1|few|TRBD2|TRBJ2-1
TGCAGTGCCTCAGCGGGGGCCACCTACAATGAGCAGTTCTTC
CSASAGATYNEQFF
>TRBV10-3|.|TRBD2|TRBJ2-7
TGTGCCATCAGTGAGCCCCCGAAACTACTAGCGGGAGGGACCTCCTACGAGCAGTACTTC
CAISEPPKLLAGGTSYEQYF
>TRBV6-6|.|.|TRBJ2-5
TGTGCCAGCAGTTGCCGTGACCGGAATGAGCAGTACTTC
CASSCRDRNEQYF
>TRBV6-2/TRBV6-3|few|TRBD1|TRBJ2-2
TGTGCCAGCAGTTACTTGCCTCACAGGGGGCCAAGCGGGGAGCTGTTTTTT
CASSYLPHRGPSGELFF
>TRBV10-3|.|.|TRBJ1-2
TGTGCCATCAGGGACCGGGACGAGGCTGGCTACACCTTC
CAIRDRDEAGYTF
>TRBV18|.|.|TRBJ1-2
TGTGCCAGCTCACCACCTAACCGGGGCTACACCTTC
CASSPPNRGYTF
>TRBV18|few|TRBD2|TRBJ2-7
TGTGCCAGCTCACCCCGGACTAGCGAGAGCTCCTACGAGCAGTACTTC
CASSPRTSESSYEQYF
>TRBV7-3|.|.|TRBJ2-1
TGTGCCAGCAGCGACCGCCAGGGCAATGAGCAGTTCTTC
CASSDRQGNEQFF
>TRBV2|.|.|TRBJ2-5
TGTGCCAGCAGTGAACGTGCCGGGGAGACCCAGTACTTC
CASSERAGETQYF
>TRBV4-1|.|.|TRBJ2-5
TGCGTCAGCAGCCAAGCCGGGCGAAAAGAGACCCAGTACTTC
CVSSQAGRKETQYF
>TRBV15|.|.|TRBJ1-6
TGTGCCACCAGCAGACCAGGGAGGCTGGGTTCACCCCTCCACTTT
CATSRPGRLGSPLHF
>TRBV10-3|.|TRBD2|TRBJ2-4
TGTGCCATCAGCCCGACTAGCGGAGCGGCCAAAAACATTCAGTACTTC
CAISPTSGAAKNIQYF
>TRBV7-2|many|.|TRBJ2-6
TGTGCCAGCAGCCTAGCAGGGGCTGGGGCCAACGTCCTGACTTTC
CASSLAGAGANVLTF